Presented here are 6 T cell receptor beta chains from one specimen sequenced in a study of cytomegalovirus exposure and HLA in healthy donors. Use of 60 Vbeta and 13 Jbeta primers characterized the PCR. Libraries were prepared by immunoSEQ multiplex PCR; TCRdb keeps only in-frame clonotypes and omits some of them. The table shows about 80,000 clones, with approximately 67% occurring only once. Sequenced material: PBMCs. The receptors here all came from a male donor in good health and CMV-seropositive.

This clone showed up just a few times. This sequence joins TRBV7-8 and TRBJ2-7; 9 positions agree with TRBD1. This CDR3 is 16 amino acids long. Germline V CDR1 and CDR2: SGHVS, FQNEAQ. V shed 3 bases, J shed 1 base, and the junction held 7 bases outside the gene matches. This CDR3 is CASSLWDRENSYEQYF. The DNA for the CDR3 is TGTGCCAGCAGCTTGTGGGACAGGGAAAATTCCTACGAGCAGTACTTC.

The gene calls are TRBV5-1 and TRBJ2-2; a possible D gene is TRBD1 (6 bases). The V end lost 9 bases, the J end lost 4 bases, and 16 bases lay between the germline ends. CDR3 length equals 14 residues. Germline V gene data show CDR1 as SGHRS and CDR2 as YFSETQ. The CDR3 nucleotides read TGCGCCACACAGGGTAGCGAATTCACCGGGGAGCTGTTTTTT. Protein sequence: CATQGSEFTGELFF.

This clone was observed a few times. The chain uses TRBV6-5 and TRBJ2-7, with 7 bases aligning to TRBD1. J was trimmed by 2 bases and V by 0 bases; bases with no gene match: 4. Looked up from germline, CDR1 is MNHEY and CDR2 is SVGAGI. The CDR3 runs 15 residues. In DNA, the CDR3 is TGTGCCAGCAGTTACTCGAAGACAGGGCCCTACGAGCAGTACTTC. Protein product: CASSYSKTGPYEQYF.

The chain joins TRBV14 to TRBJ2-3; the D is unclear. The V end lost 4 bases, the J end lost 5 bases, and 10 bases lay between the germline ends. CDR1 and CDR2 from the germline V gene are SGHDN and FVKESK. The CDR3 totals 13 residues. Written as DNA, the CDR3 is TGTGCCAGCAGCCCGTTTCTAGGAGATACGCAGTATTTT. It encodes CASSPFLGDTQYF.

The genes are TRBV7-9 and TRBJ2-1; 7 bases are a match to TRBD2. Germline CDR1 reads SEHNR; CDR2 reads FQNEAQ (reference sequence). With V trimmed by 4 bases and J by 3 bases, 9 bases remained unmatched. The CDR3 runs to 16 residues. CDR3 coding DNA: TGTGCCAGCAGCTCCACTACGGGGGAGGGCTACAATGAGCAGTTCTTC. As protein: CASSSTTGEGYNEQFF.

This chain uses TRBV14 with TRBJ1-2, with no clear D. Germline lookup yields CDR1 SGHDN and CDR2 FVKESK. This CDR3 region has 13 residues. The V end lost 2 bases, the J end lost 5 bases, and 9 bases lay between the germline ends. This CDR3 is CASSQQPGYGYTF. The CDR3 region has the DNA TGTGCCAGCAGCCAACAACCGGGGTATGGCTACACCTTC. Based on the CDR3 plus reference TRBV14 and TRBJ1-2, the full variable domain is EAGVTQFPSHSVIEKGQTVTLRCDPISGHDNLYWYRRVMGKEIKFLLHFVKESKQDESGMPNNRFLAERTGGTYSTLKVQPAELEDSGVYFCASSQQPGYGYTFGSGTRLTVV.